The 7 T cell receptor beta chains reported below all come from one sample, sequenced in a study of cytomegalovirus exposure and HLA in healthy donors. Both 60 Vbeta primers and 13 Jbeta primers went into the PCR. Sequencing used immunoSEQ multiplex PCR; TCRdb keeps in-frame clones, though not all of them. The table shows around 200,000 clones, with 81% occurring only once. The sample taken for sequencing was PBMCs. The receptors stem from a man aged 50 to 59 in good health and CMV-seronegative.

The genes are TRBV19 and TRBJ2-7, with 9 bases identical to TRBD1. With 3 bases clipped from V and 3 bases from J, the junction kept 6 bases outside the gene matches. Germline lookup yields CDR1 LNHDA and CDR2 SQIVND (reference sequence). The CDR3 has 15 amino acids. The CDR3 bases are TGTGCCAGTAGTATGGGACAGGGACCCTTCTACGAGCAGTACTTC. Amino acid sequence: CASSMGQGPFYEQYF.

This CDR3 reads CASSFGTAPLTNQPQHF. The CDR3 bases are TGCGCCAGCAGCTTCGGGACAGCACCTTTAACTAATCAGCCCCAGCATTTT. V gene TRBV5-1 combines with J gene TRBJ1-5; TRBD1 matches at 7 bases. The trim removed 2 bases at V and 4 bases at J, leaving 12 bases unmatched. The germline CDR1 and CDR2 sequences are SGHRS and YFSETQ. CDR3 size: 17 residues.

With respect to this clone: The sample contains more than one DNA sequence encoding this CDR3. The chain links TRBV4-1 to TRBJ2-1, with D perhaps TRBD2 (6 bases). The CDR3 covers 11 residues. Germline V gene lookup returns CDR1 MGHRA and CDR2 YSYEKL. Trimming cost V 3 bases and J 10 bases, with 7 bases left between them. CDR3 DNA: TGCGCCAGCAGCCAGGAGGGAGAGCAGTTCTTC. Protein product: CASSQEGEQFF.

The rearrangement joins TRBV30 to TRBJ2-2; 8 bases agree with TRBD1. V lost 0 bases and J lost 2; bases outside the gene matches: 5. Germline CDR1 and CDR2: GTSNPN and SVGIG (reference sequence). This CDR3 has 16 residues. The DNA of the CDR3 is TGTGCCTGGAGTGTGGCAGGGGGCGAAAACACCGGGGAGCTGTTTTTT. Translating it yields CAWSVAGGENTGELFF.

Turning to this clone: One end of the junction does not line up with germline, which may come from a read error. The chain joins TRBV7-9 to TRBJ1-1; D is unclear. The CDR3 sequence is 13 residues long. Germline V gives CDR1 SEHNR, CDR2 FQNEAQ (reference sequence). CDR3 region: CSSSSSVNTEAFF. CDR3 bases: TGTTCCAGCAGCTCTTCAGTGAACACTGAAGCTTTCTTT.

This chain connects TRBV30 to TRBJ1-1, with D tentatively TRBD1 (6 bases). The CDR3 has 11 amino acids. Germline CDR1 and CDR2: GTSNPN and SVGIG (reference sequence). V shed 8 bases and J shed 5 bases, with 12 bases lying between them. The CDR3 DNA is TGTGCCAGACAGGTAGTAACTGAAGCTTTCTTT. Encoded protein: CARQVVTEAFF.

There are a few counts of this clone. This sequence joins TRBV15 and TRBJ2-1, with a weak D call TRBD1 (6 bases). This CDR3 has 14 amino acids. Trimming took 1 base from V and 9 from J, leaving 13 bases between them. CDR1 and CDR2 (germline): LNHNV, YYDKDF (reference sequence). The CDR3 protein is CATSRGNRVGEQFF. CDR3 DNA: TGTGCCACCAGCAGAGGAAACAGGGTCGGTGAGCAGTTCTTC.